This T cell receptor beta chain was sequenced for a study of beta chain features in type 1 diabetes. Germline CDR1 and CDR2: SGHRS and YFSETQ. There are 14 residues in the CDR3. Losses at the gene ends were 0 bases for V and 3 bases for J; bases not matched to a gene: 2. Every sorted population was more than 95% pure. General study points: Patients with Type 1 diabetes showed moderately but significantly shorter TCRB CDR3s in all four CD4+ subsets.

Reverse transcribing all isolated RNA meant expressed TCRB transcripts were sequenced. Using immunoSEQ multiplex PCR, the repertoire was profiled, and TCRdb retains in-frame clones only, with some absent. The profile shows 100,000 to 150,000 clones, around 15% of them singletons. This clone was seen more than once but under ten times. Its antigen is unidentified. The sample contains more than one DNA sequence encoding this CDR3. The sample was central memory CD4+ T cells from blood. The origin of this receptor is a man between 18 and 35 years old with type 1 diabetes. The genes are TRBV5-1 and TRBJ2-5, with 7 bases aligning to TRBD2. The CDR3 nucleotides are TGCGCCAGCAGCTTGGCCGGGGGGAAAGAGACCCAGTACTTC. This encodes CASSLAGGKETQYF.